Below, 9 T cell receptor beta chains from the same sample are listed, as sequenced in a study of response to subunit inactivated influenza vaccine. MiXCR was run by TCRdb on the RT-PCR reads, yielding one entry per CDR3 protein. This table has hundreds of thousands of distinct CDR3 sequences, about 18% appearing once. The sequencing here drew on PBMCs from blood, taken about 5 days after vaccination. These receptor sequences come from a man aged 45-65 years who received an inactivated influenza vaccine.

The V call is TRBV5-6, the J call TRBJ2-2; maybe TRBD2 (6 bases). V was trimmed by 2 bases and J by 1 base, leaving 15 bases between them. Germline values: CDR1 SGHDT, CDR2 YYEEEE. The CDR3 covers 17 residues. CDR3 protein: CASSFRGAGRNTGELFF. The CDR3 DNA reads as TGTGCCAGCAGCTTTAGGGGCGCCGGGAGGAACACCGGGGAGCTGTTTTTT.

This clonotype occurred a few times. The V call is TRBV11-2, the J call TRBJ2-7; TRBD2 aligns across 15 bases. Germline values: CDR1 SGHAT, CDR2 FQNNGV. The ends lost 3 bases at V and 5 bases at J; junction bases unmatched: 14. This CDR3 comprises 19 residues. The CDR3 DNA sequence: TGTGCCAGCAGCTTGACCCGGACTAGCGGGAGGGCCTTTCAAGACGAGCAGTACTTC. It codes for CASSLTRTSGRAFQDEQYF. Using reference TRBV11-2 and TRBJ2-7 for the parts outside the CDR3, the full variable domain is EAGVAQSPRYKIIEKRQSVAFWCNPISGHATLYWYQQILGQGPKLLIQFQNNGVVDDSQLPKDRFSAERLKGVDSTLKIQPAKLEDSAVYLCASSLTRTSGRAFQDEQYFGPGTRLTVT.

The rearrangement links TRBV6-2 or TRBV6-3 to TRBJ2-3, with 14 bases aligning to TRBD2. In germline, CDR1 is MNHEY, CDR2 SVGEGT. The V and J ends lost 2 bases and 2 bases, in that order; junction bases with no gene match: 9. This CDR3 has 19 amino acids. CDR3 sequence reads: CASSYDGTSGSRVTDTQYF. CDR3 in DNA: TGTGCCAGCAGTTACGACGGGACTAGCGGGAGTCGAGTCACAGATACGCAGTATTTT.

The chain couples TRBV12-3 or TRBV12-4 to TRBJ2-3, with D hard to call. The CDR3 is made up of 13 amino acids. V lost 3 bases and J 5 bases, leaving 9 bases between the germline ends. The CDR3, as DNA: TGTGCCAGCAGTTTCCTCCTCCTAGATACGCAGTATTTT. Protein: CASSFLLLDTQYF.

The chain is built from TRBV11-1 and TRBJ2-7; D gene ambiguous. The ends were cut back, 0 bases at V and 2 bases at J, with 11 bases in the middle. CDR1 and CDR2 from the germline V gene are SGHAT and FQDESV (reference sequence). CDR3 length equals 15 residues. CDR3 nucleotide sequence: TGTGCCAGCAGCTTAGCCAGGATCAATACCTACGAGCAGTACTTC. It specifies CASSLARINTYEQYF.

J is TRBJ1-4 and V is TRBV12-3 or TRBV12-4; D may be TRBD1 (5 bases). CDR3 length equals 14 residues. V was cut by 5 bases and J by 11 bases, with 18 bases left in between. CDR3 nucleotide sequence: TGTGCCAGCAGTCCCCCGGGGAGGGGCGGGAAACTGTTTTTT. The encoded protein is CASSPPGRGGKLFF.

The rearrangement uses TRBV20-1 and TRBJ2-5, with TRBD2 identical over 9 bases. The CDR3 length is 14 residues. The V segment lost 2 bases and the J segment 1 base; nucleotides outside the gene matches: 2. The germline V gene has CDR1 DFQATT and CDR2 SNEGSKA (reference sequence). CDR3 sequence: CSARLAGIQETQYF. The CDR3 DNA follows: TGCAGTGCTAGACTAGCGGGAATCCAAGAGACCCAGTACTTC.

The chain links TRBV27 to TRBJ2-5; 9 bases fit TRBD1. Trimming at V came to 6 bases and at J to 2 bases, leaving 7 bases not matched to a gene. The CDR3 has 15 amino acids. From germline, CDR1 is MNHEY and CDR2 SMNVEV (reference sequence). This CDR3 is CASRPGTGLQETQYF. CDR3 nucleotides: TGTGCCAGCAGGCCCGGGACAGGGTTGCAAGAGACCCAGTACTTC.

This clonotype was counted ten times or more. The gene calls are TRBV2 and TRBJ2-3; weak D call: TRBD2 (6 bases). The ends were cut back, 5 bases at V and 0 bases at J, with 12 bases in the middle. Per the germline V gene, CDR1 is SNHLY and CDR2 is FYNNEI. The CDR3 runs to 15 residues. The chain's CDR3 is CASSRGTSSTDTQYF. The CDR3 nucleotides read TGTGCCAGCAGTCGCGGGACTTCTAGCACAGATACGCAGTATTTT. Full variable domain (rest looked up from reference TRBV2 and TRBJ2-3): EPEVTQTPSHQVTQMGQEVILRCVPISNHLYFYWYRQILGQKVEFLVSFYNNEISEKSEIFDDQFSVERPDGSNFTLKIRSTKLEDSAMYFCASSRGTSSTDTQYFGPGTRLTVL.